The rows below give T cell receptor beta chains drawn from one sample of a study of blood T cells in healthy people across ages. TCRdb re-derived calls from the 5' RACE reads in MiXCR, one entry per CDR3 protein. This sample has more than 800,000 distinct CDR3 sequences, with around 28% found just once. The sample comprised blood. These receptors all come from a woman of 80 years or more in good health. Both conserved end residues are part of each CDR3. D genes are given only for firm matches. The size entry is marked missing in some rows and otherwise reads once, few, many or a size class.

TRBJ2-5	many	TRBD2	TRBV28	TGTGCCAGCAGTTTCTCTAGCGGGGGTCAAGAGACCCAGTACTTC	CASSFSSGGQETQYF
TRBJ1-2	many	TRBD1	TRBV10-3	TGTGCCATCAGTGAGTCGATTCTACAGGGGAGCTATGGCTACACCTTC	CAISESILQGSYGYTF
TRBJ2-1	many	TRBD1	TRBV7-9	TGTGCCAGCAGCTTAGCGCACGTCCGGGACAGCGATAACAATGAGCAGTTCTTC	CASSLAHVRDSDNNEQFF
TRBJ2-7	-	TRBD1	TRBV7-2	TGTGCCAGCGGCTTCGACAGGGCGAAACTCTACGAGCAGTACTTC	CASGFDRAKLYEQYF
TRBJ2-3	few	TRBD2	TRBV3-1	TGTGCCAGCAACCCTCAGCGACTAGCGGGGGCCGTCACAGATACGCAGTATTTT	CASNPQRLAGAVTDTQYF
TRBJ2-7	many	TRBD1	TRBV3-1	TGTGCCAGCAGCCAGGCGGACAGGGAGTCCTACGAGCAGTACTTC	CASSQADRESYEQYF
TRBJ1-2	-	-	TRBV27	TGTGCCAGCAGATTAACAGGGAGGTCCTATGGCTACACCTTC	CASRLTGRSYGYTF
TRBJ1-1	few	TRBD1	TRBV5-1	TGCGCCAGCAGCCAAGGACAGGGGCAATCGAGTGAAGCTTTCTTT	CASSQGQGQSSEAFF
TRBJ2-3	few	-	TRBV6-2/TRBV6-3	TGTGCCAGCAGTTACTCGGGGGTGCTAACCCAGAGGCAGTATTTT	CASSYSGVLTQRQYF
TRBJ2-4	-	TRBD1	TRBV3-1	TGTGCCAGCAGCCGCTCCGGGACAGGGAATTGGAACATTCAGTACTTC	CASSRSGTGNWNIQYF
TRBJ2-5	many	-	TRBV7-9	TGTGCCAGCAGCTTAGCGAGGGTTGGACGTTACGCTCAAGAGACCCAGTACTTC	CASSLARVGRYAQETQYF
TRBJ2-3	-	TRBD2	TRBV7-2	TGTGCCAGCAGCTTTAATACGGGGGGGCGGTCAGATACGCAGTATTTT	CASSFNTGGRSDTQYF
TRBJ2-7	many	-	TRBV6-5	TGTGCCAGCAGTTACGAGAAGCTGTCCTACGAGCAGTACTTC	CASSYEKLSYEQYF
TRBJ1-5	many	-	TRBV20-1	TGCAGTGCTAGAGATGGGTCAAGCTTTACGCCCCAGCATTTT	CSARDGSSFTPQHF
TRBJ2-2	-	-	TRBV7-8	TGTGCCAGCAGCCGAACGTCCCCAGGGGTCGGGGAGCTGTTTTTT	CASSRTSPGVGELFF
TRBJ2-1	many	-	TRBV27	TGTGCCAGCAGGGGACTCGAGGGCTACAATGAGCAGTTCTTC	CASRGLEGYNEQFF
TRBJ2-3	many	TRBD2	TRBV7-2	TGTGCCAGCAGCAAAATGACTAGCGGGGGAGATACGCAGTATTTT	CASSKMTSGGDTQYF
TRBJ1-3	few	-	TRBV16	TGTGCCAGCAGCCAAGAAAGGGGGGACGGAAACACCATATATTTT	CASSQERGDGNTIYF
TRBJ2-5	few	TRBD2	TRBV12-3/TRBV12-4	TGTGCCAGTAGATTGGGGGGGGAGACCCAGTACTTC	CASRLGGETQYF
TRBJ2-1	many	-	TRBV18	TGTGCCAGCTCACCACCGGTCTCCTACAATGAGCAGTTCTTC	CASSPPVSYNEQFF
TRBJ2-3	many	TRBD2	TRBV20-1	TGCAGTGCTACCGGGACTAGCGGGATCCAAACGCAGTATTTT	CSATGTSGIQTQYF
TRBJ1-2	many	-	TRBV20-1	TGCAGTGCTAGAGGCTCGTTTTCCGTTGGCTACACCTTC	CSARGSFSVGYTF
TRBJ2-1	-	TRBD1	TRBV20-1	TGCAGTGCCAGGGGGATTACCTACAATGAGCAGTTCTTC	CSARGITYNEQFF
TRBJ2-1	many	TRBD1	TRBV5-1	TGCGCCAGCAGCCGGGACAGGGGAACCTACAATGAGCAGTTCTTC	CASSRDRGTYNEQFF
TRBJ2-2	few	-	TRBV7-9	TGTGCCAGCAGCTTAAATGCCGGGGAGCTGTTTTTT	CASSLNAGELFF
TRBJ1-2	-	-	TRBV18	TGTGCCAGCTCACCACAAGGATACACTCGCTATGGCTACACCTTC	CASSPQGYTRYGYTF
TRBJ1-5	many	-	TRBV20-1	TGCAGTGGGAAGGGTCTAAAGGATCAGCCCCAGCATTTT	CSGKGLKDQPQHF
TRBJ1-2	-	-	TRBV5-1	TGCGCCAGCAGCTTGGCGGCAGGGACTTATGGCTACACCTTC	CASSLAAGTYGYTF
TRBJ2-6	few	TRBD1	TRBV2	TGTGCCAGCACCCCGGGACAGACCATATTTTACTCTGGGGCCAACGTCCTGACTTTC	CASTPGQTIFYSGANVLTF
TRBJ2-1	-	-	TRBV5-4	TGTGCCAGCAGCGACCGGGACAACAATGAGCAGTTCTTC	CASSDRDNNEQFF
TRBJ1-2	many	-	TRBV6-6	TGTGCCAGCTTAGCGGGAGCTAACTATGGCTACACCTTC	CASLAGANYGYTF
TRBJ2-7	-	-	TRBV6-1	TGTGCCAGCAGTGATAAGTTCAGAATTGGGACCTACGAGCAGTACTTC	CASSDKFRIGTYEQYF
TRBJ1-6	-	TRBD1	TRBV6-1	TGTGCCAGCAGTCCCTCCCGGGACAGGGGACTTGCCTATAGTTCACCCCTCCACTTT	CASSPSRDRGLAYSSPLHF
TRBJ2-3	-	-	TRBV24-1	TGTGCCACCAGTGATCCGACAGAACAAGCCGCAGATACGCAGTATTTT	CATSDPTEQAADTQYF
TRBJ2-5	-	-	TRBV5-6	TGTGCCAGCAGCGGGCAGCAGGGGGGCTGGGAGACCCAGTACTTC	CASSGQQGGWETQYF
TRBJ2-3	many	-	TRBV5-1	TGCGCCAGCAGCTTGGGTACTAGCCCAACCGTGGATACGCAGTATTTT	CASSLGTSPTVDTQYF
TRBJ2-5	-	-	TRBV5-1	TGCGCCAGCAGCATATGGGAACAAGAGACCCAGTACTTC	CASSIWEQETQYF
TRBJ1-2	many	TRBD1	TRBV7-2	TGTGCCAGCAGCTCGACAGGGAGTCGAGGCTACACCTTC	CASSSTGSRGYTF
TRBJ1-2	-	TRBD1	TRBV10-3	TGTGCCATCAGTGAAGGGGGACAGGGCTATGGCTACACCTTC	CAISEGGQGYGYTF
TRBJ1-1	-	-	TRBV20-1	TGCAGTGCTAGAGAGGATCCGAACACTGAAGCTTTCTTT	CSAREDPNTEAFF
TRBJ2-2	-	-	TRBV6-6	TGTGCCAGCAGTTATCTGGGCAGCTACACCGGGGAGCTGTTTTTT	CASSYLGSYTGELFF
TRBJ2-3	many	-	TRBV7-2	TGTGCCAGCAGCTCCCAGGGGGCGGGGGGTAATACGCAGTATTTT	CASSSQGAGGNTQYF
TRBJ1-1	-	-	TRBV12-3/TRBV12-4	TGTGCCAGCAGTTTAGACCCTAGAAGCACTGAAGCTTTCTTT	CASSLDPRSTEAFF
TRBJ2-3	many	TRBD1	TRBV10-3	TGTGCCATCAGTGAGTCGTGGGACAGCTTCACAGATACGCAGTATTTT	CAISESWDSFTDTQYF
TRBJ2-5	-	-	TRBV14	TGTGCCAGCAGCCAAGCTCTTCCAGAGACCCAGTACTTC	CASSQALPETQYF
TRBJ2-1	many	-	TRBV20-1	TGCAGTGCTAGAGAATGGGGGCTCTACAATGAGCAGTTCTTC	CSAREWGLYNEQFF
TRBJ2-1	-	TRBD2	TRBV15	TGTGCCACCAGTATTTTTGCGGGGGGGCTGAATGAGCAGTTCTTC	CATSIFAGGLNEQFF
TRBJ2-7	few	TRBD1	TRBV6-2/TRBV6-3	TGTGCCAGCAGCCCGGGACAGGGGCCCCTCAGGAACGAGCAGTACTTC	CASSPGQGPLRNEQYF
TRBJ2-3	few	-	TRBV30	TGTGCCTGGATCGGGAGAGGGGTAGATACGCAGTATTTT	CAWIGRGVDTQYF
TRBJ1-2	-	-	TRBV7-9	TGTGCCAGCAGCTTAGAGCTTGGACAGCACTATGGCTACACCTTC	CASSLELGQHYGYTF
TRBJ1-2	many	-	TRBV25-1	TGTGCCAGCAGTCTCAGTCCCTATGGCTACACCTTC	CASSLSPYGYTF
TRBJ1-5	many	TRBD1	TRBV6-2/TRBV6-3	TGTGCCAGCAGCGACAGGGTGATTCAGCCCCAGCATTTT	CASSDRVIQPQHF
TRBJ1-4	-	-	TRBV2	TGTGCCGGGGAAAAAGATTCAACTAATGAAAAACTGTTTTTT	CAGEKDSTNEKLFF
TRBJ1-1	-	-	TRBV20-1	TGCAGTGCTAGGCCTGACAGCAAGAACACTGAAGCTTTCTTT	CSARPDSKNTEAFF
TRBJ1-6	-	-	TRBV11-3	TGTGCCAGCAGCTTAGTTGGGGGGCCCGGGAGCTCCTATAATTCACCCCTCCACTTT	CASSLVGGPGSSYNSPLHF
TRBJ1-5	few	-	TRBV21-1	TGTGCCAGCAGCAAAGGAAGGCAGGCTAGCAATCAGCCCCAGCATTTT	CASSKGRQASNQPQHF
TRBJ2-5	-	TRBD2	TRBV3-1	TGTGCCAGCAGCCAAGTTGGGACGGGGGGATTCCAAGAGACCCAGTACTTC	CASSQVGTGGFQETQYF
TRBJ2-7	-	TRBD2	TRBV12-3/TRBV12-4	TGTGCCAGCAGCCCCGGACTAGCGGTCATCTCCTACGAGCAGTACTTC	CASSPGLAVISYEQYF